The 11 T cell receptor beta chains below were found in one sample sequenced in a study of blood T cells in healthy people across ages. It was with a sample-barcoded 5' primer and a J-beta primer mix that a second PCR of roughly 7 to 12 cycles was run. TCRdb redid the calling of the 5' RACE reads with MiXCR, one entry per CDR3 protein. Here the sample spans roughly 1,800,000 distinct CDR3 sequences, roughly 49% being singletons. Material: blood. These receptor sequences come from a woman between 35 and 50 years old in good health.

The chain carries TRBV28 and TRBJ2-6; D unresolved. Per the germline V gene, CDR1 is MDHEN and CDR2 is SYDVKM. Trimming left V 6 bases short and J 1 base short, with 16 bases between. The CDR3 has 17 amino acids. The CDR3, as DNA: TGTGCCAGCAGCGGAAAAACCCTGGCATCTGGGGCCAACGTCCTGACTTTC. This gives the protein CASSGKTLASGANVLTF.

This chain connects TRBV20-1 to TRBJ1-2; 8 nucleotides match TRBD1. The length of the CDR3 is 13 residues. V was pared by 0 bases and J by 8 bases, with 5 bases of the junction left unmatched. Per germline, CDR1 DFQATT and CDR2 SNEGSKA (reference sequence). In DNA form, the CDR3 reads TGCAGTGCTAGAGAGCCAGGGGGCTGGGGCTACACCTTC. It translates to CSAREPGGWGYTF.

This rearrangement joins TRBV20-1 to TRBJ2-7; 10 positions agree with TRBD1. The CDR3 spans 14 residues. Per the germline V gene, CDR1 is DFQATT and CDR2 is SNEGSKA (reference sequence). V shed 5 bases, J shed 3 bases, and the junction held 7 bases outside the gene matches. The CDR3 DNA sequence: TGCAGTGCTGGGGGACAGGGGTGCCTCTACGAGCAGTACTTC. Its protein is CSAGGQGCLYEQYF.

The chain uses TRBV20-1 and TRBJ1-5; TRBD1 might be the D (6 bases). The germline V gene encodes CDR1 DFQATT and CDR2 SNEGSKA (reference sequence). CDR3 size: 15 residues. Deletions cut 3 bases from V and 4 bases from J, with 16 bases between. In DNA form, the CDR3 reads TGCAGTGCTAGTTTCGGGGGCGATGGGAATCAGCCCCAGCATTTT. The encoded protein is CSASFGGDGNQPQHF.

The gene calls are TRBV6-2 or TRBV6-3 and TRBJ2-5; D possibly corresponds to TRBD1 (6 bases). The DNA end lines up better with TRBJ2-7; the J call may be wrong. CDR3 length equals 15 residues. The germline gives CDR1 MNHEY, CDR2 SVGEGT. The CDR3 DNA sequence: TGTGCCAGCAACCAGGGGCAGGGGCAAGCCTACGAGCAGTACTTC. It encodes CASNQGQGQAYEQYF.

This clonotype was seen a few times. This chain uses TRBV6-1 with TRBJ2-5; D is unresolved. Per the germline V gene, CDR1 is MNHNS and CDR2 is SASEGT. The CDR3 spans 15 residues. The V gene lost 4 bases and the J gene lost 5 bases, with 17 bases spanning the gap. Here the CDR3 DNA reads TGTGCCAGCAGTGCCCCGAATCGTCTGCAGGAGACCCAGTACTTC. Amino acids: CASSAPNRLQETQYF.

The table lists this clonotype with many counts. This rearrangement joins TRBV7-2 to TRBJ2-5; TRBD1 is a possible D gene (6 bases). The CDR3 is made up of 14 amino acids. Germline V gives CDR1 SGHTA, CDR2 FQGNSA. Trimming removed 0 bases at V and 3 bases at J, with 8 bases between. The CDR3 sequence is CASSLAGQKETQYF. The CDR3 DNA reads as TGTGCCAGCAGCTTAGCTGGACAGAAAGAGACCCAGTACTTC.

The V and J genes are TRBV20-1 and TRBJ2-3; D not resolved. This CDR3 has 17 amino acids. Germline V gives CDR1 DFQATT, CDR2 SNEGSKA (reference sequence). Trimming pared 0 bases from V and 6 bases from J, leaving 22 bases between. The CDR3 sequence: CSARDTFRASTGDTQYF. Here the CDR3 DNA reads TGCAGTGCTAGAGACACGTTTAGGGCTAGTACGGGCGATACGCAGTATTTT.

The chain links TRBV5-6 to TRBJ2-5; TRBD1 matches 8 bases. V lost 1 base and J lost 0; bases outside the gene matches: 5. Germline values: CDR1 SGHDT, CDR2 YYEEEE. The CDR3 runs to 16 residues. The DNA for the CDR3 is TGTGCCAGCAGCTTGTATCCAGGGGGCTACCAAGAGACCCAGTACTTC. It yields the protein CASSLYPGGYQETQYF.

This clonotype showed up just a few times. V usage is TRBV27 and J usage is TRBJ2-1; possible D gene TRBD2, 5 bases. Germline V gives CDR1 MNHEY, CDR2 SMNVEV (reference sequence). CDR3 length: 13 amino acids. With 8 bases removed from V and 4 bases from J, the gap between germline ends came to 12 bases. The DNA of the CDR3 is TGTGCCAGCGGAAAGGAGGCTTACAATGAGCAGTTCTTC. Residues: CASGKEAYNEQFF.

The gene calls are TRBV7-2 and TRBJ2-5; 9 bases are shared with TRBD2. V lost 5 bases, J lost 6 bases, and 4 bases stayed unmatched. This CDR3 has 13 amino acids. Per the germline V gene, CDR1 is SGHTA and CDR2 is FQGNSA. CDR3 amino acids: CASSPSGVQTQYF. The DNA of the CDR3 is TGTGCCAGCAGCCCTAGCGGGGTCCAGACCCAGTACTTC.